This T cell receptor beta chain was found in a study of long-term antiretroviral therapy in people with HIV. Notes on the study in general: Clones that had undergone expansion before ART prevailed in the repertoire throughout all time points.

Version v3.0 of the immunoSEQ assay ran at survey level. Sequencing was performed with immunoSEQ multiplex PCR; in TCRdb, only in-frame clones are kept and a portion is missing. Of more than 10,000 clones listed, around 77% are singletons. This clone was counted a few times. Its antigen is unidentified. All participants with HIV were treated in the United States. Sequences were derived from unsorted PBMCs, sampled 0.5 years before starting antiretroviral therapy. This clonotype was obtained from a woman aged 40 to 49 with HIV.

The DNA of the CDR3 is TGTGCCAGCAGTCCCGGTTACAGGGTCAACAATGAGCAGTTCTTC. Protein product: CASSPGYRVNNEQFF. The rearrangement uses TRBV7-6 and TRBJ2-1; weak D call: TRBD1 (6 bases). Germline CDR1 reads SGHVS; CDR2 reads FNYEAQ. Trimming took 6 bases from V and 5 from J, leaving 17 bases between them. The CDR3 totals 15 residues.